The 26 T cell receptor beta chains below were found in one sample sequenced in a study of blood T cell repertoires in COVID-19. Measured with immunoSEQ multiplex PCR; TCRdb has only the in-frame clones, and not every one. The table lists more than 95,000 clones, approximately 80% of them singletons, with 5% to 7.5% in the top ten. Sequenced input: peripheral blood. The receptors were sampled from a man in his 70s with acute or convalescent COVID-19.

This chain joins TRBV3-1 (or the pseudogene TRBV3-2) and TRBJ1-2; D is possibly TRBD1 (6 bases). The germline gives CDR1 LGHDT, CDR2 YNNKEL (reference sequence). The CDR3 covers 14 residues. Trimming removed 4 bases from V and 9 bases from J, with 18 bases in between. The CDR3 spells CASSLRGGDLSYTF. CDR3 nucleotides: TGTGCCAGCAGCCTTAGAGGGGGGGACCTGAGCTACACCTTC.

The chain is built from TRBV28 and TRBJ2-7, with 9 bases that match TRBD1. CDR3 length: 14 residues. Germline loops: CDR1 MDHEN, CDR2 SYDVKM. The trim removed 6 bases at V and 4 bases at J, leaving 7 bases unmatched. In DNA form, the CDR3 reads TGTGCCAGCAGATCGACAGGGGGTAGGTACGAGCAGTACTTC. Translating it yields CASRSTGGRYEQYF.

CDR3 in amino acids: CASSTRNRGNQPQHF. CDR3 DNA sequence: TGTGCCAGTAGTACCCGAAACAGGGGCAATCAGCCCCAGCATTTT. The chain couples TRBV19 to TRBJ1-5; TRBD1 might be the D (6 bases). V lost 4 bases, J lost 2 bases, and 12 bases lay in between. CDR3 length: 15 residues. Germline CDR1 reads LNHDA; CDR2 reads SQIVND (reference sequence).

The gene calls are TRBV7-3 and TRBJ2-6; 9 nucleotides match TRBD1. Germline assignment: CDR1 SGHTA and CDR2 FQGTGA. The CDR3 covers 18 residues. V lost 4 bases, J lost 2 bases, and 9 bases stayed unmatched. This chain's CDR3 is CASSSPTGGMAGANVLTF. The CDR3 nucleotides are TGTGCCAGCAGCTCTCCGACAGGGGGGATGGCTGGGGCCAACGTCCTGACTTTC.

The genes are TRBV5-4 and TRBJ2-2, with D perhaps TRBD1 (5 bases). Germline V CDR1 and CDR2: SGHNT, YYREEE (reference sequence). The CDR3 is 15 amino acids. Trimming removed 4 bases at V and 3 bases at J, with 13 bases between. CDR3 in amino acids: CASSAAPGYTGELFF. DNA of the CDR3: TGTGCCAGCAGCGCGGCCCCAGGGTACACCGGGGAGCTGTTTTTT. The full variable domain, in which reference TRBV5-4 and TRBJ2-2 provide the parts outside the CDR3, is ETGVTQSPTHLIKTRGQQVTLRCSSQSGHNTVSWYQQALGQGPQFIFQYYREEENGRGNFPPRFSGLQFPNYSSELNVNALELDDSALYLCASSAAPGYTGELFFGEGSRLTVL.

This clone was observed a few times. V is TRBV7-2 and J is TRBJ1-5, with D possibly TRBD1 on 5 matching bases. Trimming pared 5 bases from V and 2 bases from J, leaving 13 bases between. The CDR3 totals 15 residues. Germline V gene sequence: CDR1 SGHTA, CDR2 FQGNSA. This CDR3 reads CASSPGQSRNQPQHF. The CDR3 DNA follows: TGTGCCAGCAGCCCAGGGCAGAGTCGCAATCAGCCCCAGCATTTT.

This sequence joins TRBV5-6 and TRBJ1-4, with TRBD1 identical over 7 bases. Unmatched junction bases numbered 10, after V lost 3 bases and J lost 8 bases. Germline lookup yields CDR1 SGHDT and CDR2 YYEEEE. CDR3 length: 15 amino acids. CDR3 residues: CASSSYWDRGEKLFF. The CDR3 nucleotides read TGTGCCAGCAGCTCCTATTGGGACAGAGGCGAAAAACTGTTTTTT.

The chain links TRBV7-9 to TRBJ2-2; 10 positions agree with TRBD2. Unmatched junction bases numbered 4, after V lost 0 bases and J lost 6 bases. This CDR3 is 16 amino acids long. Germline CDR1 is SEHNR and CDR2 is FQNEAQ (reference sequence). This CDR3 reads CASSLALLAGPGELFF. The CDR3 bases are TGTGCCAGCAGCTTAGCCCTACTAGCGGGACCCGGGGAGCTGTTTTTT.

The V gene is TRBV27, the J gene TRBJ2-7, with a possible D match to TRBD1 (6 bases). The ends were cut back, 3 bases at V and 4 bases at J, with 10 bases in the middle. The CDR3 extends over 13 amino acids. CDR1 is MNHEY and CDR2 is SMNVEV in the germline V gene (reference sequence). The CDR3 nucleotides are TGTGCCAGCAGTTTTTCCAGGGGTTACGAGCAGTACTTC. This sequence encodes CASSFSRGYEQYF.

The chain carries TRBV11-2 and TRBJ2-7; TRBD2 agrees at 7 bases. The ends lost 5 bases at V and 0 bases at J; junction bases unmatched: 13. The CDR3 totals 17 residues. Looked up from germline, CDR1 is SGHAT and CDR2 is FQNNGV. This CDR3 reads CASSPSGEGHISYEQYF. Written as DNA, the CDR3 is TGTGCCAGCAGCCCCTCCGGGGAGGGGCACATCTCCTACGAGCAGTACTTC.

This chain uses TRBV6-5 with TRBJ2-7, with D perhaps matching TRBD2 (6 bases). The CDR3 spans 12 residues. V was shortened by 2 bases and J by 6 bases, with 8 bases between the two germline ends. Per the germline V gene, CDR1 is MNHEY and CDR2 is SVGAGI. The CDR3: CASSYMGGEQYF. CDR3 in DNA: TGTGCCAGCAGTTACATGGGGGGCGAGCAGTACTTC.

The CDR3 DNA is TGTGCCAGCAGCTTAGTATCCTACGAGAACACTGAAGCTTTCTTT. Encoded protein: CASSLVSYENTEAFF. The chain is built from TRBV11-2 and TRBJ1-1, with D unresolved. Germline lookup yields CDR1 SGHAT and CDR2 FQNNGV. V dropped 1 base and J dropped 1 base, with 10 bases sitting between them. The CDR3 spans 15 residues.

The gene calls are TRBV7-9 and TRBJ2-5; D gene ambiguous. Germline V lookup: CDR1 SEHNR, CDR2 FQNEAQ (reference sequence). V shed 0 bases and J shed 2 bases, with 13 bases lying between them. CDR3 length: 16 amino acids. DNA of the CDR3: TGTGCCAGCAGCTTAGCGCTAACAGCATTACAAGAGACCCAGTACTTC. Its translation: CASSLALTALQETQYF.

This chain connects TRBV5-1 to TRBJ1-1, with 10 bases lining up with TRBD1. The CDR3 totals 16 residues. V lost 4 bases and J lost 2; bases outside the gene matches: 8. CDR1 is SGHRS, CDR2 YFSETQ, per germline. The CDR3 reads CASSHGTGAANTEAFF. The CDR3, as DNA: TGCGCCAGCAGCCATGGGACAGGGGCGGCAAACACTGAAGCTTTCTTT.

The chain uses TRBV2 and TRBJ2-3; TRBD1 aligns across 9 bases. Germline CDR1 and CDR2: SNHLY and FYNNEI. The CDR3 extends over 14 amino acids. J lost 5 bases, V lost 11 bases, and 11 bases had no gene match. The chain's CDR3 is CAAVWTGDLDTQYF. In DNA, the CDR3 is TGTGCCGCGGTGTGGACAGGGGATTTAGATACGCAGTATTTT.

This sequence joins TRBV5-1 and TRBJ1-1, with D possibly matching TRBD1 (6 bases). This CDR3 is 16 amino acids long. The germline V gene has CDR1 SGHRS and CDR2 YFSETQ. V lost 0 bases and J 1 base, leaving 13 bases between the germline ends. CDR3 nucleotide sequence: TGCGCCAGCAGCTTGGAGGGGGTGGGACCGAACACTGAAGCTTTCTTT. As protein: CASSLEGVGPNTEAFF.

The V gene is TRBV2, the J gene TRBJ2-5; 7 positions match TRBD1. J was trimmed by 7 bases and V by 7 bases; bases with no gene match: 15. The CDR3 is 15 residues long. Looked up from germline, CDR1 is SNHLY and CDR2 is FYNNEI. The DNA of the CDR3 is TGTGCCAGCACCGCTCCCGGGACAGCGATGGGGACCCAGTACTTC. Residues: CASTAPGTAMGTQYF. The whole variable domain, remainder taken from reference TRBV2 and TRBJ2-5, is EPEVTQTPSHQVTQMGQEVILRCVPISNHLYFYWYRQILGQKVEFLVSFYNNEISEKSEIFDDQFSVERPDGSNFTLKIRSTKLEDSAMYFCASTAPGTAMGTQYFGPGTRLLVL.

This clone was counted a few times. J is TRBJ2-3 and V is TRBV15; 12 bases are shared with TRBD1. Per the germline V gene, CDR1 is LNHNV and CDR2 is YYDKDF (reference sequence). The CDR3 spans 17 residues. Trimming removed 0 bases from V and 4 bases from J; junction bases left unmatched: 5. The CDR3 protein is CATSRDGTGGRADTQYF. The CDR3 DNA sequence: TGTGCCACCAGCAGAGATGGGACAGGGGGCCGGGCAGATACGCAGTATTTT.

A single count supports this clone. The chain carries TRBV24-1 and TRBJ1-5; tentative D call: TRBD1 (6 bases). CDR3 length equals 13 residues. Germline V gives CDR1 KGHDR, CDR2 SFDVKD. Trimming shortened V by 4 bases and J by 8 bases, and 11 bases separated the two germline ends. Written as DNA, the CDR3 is TGTGCCACCAGTGACGGGGGGCTGAAGCCCCAGCATTTT. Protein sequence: CATSDGGLKPQHF.

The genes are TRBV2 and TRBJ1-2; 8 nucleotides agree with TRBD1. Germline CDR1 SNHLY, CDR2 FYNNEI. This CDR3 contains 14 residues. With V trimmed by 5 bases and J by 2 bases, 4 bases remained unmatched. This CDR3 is CASSPRGLNYGYTF. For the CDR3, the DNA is TGTGCCAGCAGTCCCAGGGGGCTCAACTATGGCTACACCTTC.

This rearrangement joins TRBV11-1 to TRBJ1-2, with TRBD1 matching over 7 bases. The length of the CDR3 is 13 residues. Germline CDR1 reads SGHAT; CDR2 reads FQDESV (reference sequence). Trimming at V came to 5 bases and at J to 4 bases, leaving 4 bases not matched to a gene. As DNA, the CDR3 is TGTGCCAGCAGCGCAGGGACAGCCTATGGCTACACCTTC. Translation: CASSAGTAYGYTF.

The CDR3 nucleotides read TGTGCCAGCAGCTCCCCCTCCGACGAGGAAAGCTACGAGCAGTACTTC. Amino acids: CASSSPSDEESYEQYF. The chain couples TRBV4-2 to TRBJ2-7; no reliable D call. Germline V gene data show CDR1 as LGHNA and CDR2 as YNFKEQ. This CDR3 is built from 16 residues. Deletions cut 5 bases from V and 3 bases from J, with 20 bases between.

As DNA, the CDR3 is TGTGCCAGCAGCTTAGAGGCTAGCGGACACAATGAGCAGTTCTTC. As protein: CASSLEASGHNEQFF. This chain uses TRBV7-6 with TRBJ2-1; 7 bases are a match to TRBD2. Trimming removed 1 base from V and 5 bases from J; junction bases left unmatched: 5. CDR1 and CDR2 from the germline V gene are SGHVS and FNYEAQ. The CDR3 consists of 15 residues.

CDR3: CASSLALASGETQYF. The CDR3 nucleotides read TGTGCCAGCAGCTTAGCGCTTGCTTCGGGAGAGACCCAGTACTTC. The chain couples TRBV7-2 to TRBJ2-5; D is unclear. The CDR3 sequence is 15 residues long. Germline V gene lookup returns CDR1 SGHTA and CDR2 FQGNSA. V was cut by 0 bases and J by 4 bases, with 12 bases left in between.

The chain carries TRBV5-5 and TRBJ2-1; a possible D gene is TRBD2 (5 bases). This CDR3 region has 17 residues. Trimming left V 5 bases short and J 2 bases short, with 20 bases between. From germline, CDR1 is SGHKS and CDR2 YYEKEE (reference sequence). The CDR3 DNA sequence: TGTGCCAGCAGGCTCGCGGGCCCAAGCCTCACCTACAATGAGCAGTTCTTC. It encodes CASRLAGPSLTYNEQFF.

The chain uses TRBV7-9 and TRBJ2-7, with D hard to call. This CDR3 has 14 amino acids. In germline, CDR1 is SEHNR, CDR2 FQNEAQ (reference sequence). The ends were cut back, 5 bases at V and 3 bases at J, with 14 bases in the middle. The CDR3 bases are TGTGCCAGCAGCCCTCGTGGAACAGACTACGAGCAGTACTTC. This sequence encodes CASSPRGTDYEQYF. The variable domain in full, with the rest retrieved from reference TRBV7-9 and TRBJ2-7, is DTGVSQNPRHKITKRGQNVTFRCDPISEHNRLYWYRQTLGQGPEFLTYFQNEAQLEKSRLLSDRFSAERPKGSFSTLEIQRTEQGDSAMYLCASSPRGTDYEQYFGPGTRLTVT.